The 24 T cell receptor beta chains given below trace back to one sample, sequenced in a study of STAT3 mutations in large granular lymphocyte leukemia. The antigens these receptors bind are not known. The table came from immunoSEQ multiplex PCR; TCRdb's copy has only in-frame clones and leaves some out. The sample includes 35,000 to 40,000 clones, around nine tenths of them seen just once. Broader study findings: Every T-cell large granular lymphocyte leukemia patient had at least one immunodominant TCR beta clonotype.

Source material: PBMCs. These receptors were collected from a human donor with T large granular lymphocyte leukemia. Some clones in this sample may be carry-over from other donors' samples.

The rearrangement links TRBV20-1 to TRBJ1-1, with unresolved D. Germline-derived CDR1 and CDR2 are DFQATT and SNEGSKA (reference sequence). CDR3 length equals 11 residues. The V end was cut by 0 bases, the J end by 11 bases, with 10 bases between. DNA for the CDR3: TGCAGTGCTAGAGATCACCCGGCGGCTTTCTTT. Translated, it gives CSARDHPAAFF.

The chain has TRBV7-2 and TRBJ2-1; D assignment may be TRBD1 or TRBD2 (6 bases each). Germline V gene data show CDR1 as SGHTA and CDR2 as FQGNSA. V dropped 5 bases and J dropped 7 bases, with 18 bases sitting between them. The CDR3 has 15 amino acids. The CDR3 coding sequence is TGTGCCAGCAGCCAGGACGGAGGGGGGCAAAATGAGCAGTTCTTC. This encodes CASSQDGGGQNEQFF.

The chain recombines TRBV6-5 with TRBJ1-1; 7 nucleotides match TRBD1. V shed 6 bases, J shed 1 base, and the junction held 8 bases outside the gene matches. CDR3 length: 15 amino acids. Germline V gene lookup returns CDR1 MNHEY and CDR2 SVGAGI. CDR3 protein: CASSLGWTGNTEAFF. CDR3 DNA: TGTGCCAGCAGCCTCGGGTGGACAGGGAACACTGAAGCTTTCTTT.

The chain is built from TRBV27 and TRBJ2-2; 8 positions match TRBD1. From germline, CDR1 is MNHEY and CDR2 SMNVEV (reference sequence). Losses at the gene ends were 5 bases for V and 2 bases for J; bases not matched to a gene: 4. The CDR3 extends over 15 amino acids. The CDR3 DNA sequence: TGTGCCAGCAGTCCCGACAGGGGTAACACCGGGGAGCTGTTTTTT. It codes for CASSPDRGNTGELFF.

This sequence joins TRBV4-1 and TRBJ1-2; TRBD1 matches 9 bases. This CDR3 contains 16 residues. The germline gives CDR1 MGHRA, CDR2 YSYEKL. V lost 0 bases and J lost 4; bases outside the gene matches: 6. The CDR3 nucleotides are TGCGCCAGCAGCCAAGACGCGGGACAGGGTGCCTATGGCTACACCTTC. Protein sequence: CASSQDAGQGAYGYTF.

V gene TRBV28 combines with J gene TRBJ1-5, with 9 nucleotides matching TRBD1. J lost 6 bases, V lost 4 bases, and 22 bases had no gene match. The CDR3 loop spans 20 amino acids. Germline CDR1 MDHEN, CDR2 SYDVKM. CDR3 in amino acids: CASSYLPTHSGQGSSQPQHF. CDR3 in DNA: TGTGCCAGCAGTTACCTACCAACGCACTCAGGACAGGGGTCAAGTCAGCCCCAGCATTTT.

This chain connects TRBV5-6 to TRBJ1-2; 7 bases fit TRBD1. The length of the CDR3 is 15 residues. Germline CDR1 is SGHDT and CDR2 is YYEEEE. V trimming: 5 bases; J trimming: 8 bases; junction bases outside the gene matches: 15. The CDR3 here is CASRNTGTAVGGYTF. CDR3 bases: TGTGCCAGCAGAAATACCGGGACAGCAGTAGGCGGCTACACCTTC.

The chain employs TRBV4-3 and TRBJ2-1; D gene ambiguous. Trimming stripped 0 bases from V and 9 bases from J, with 12 bases between. Germline V gene sequence: CDR1 LGHNA, CDR2 YSLEER. This CDR3 is 14 amino acids long. CDR3 protein: CASSQDGRKIEQFF. CDR3 bases: TGCGCCAGCAGCCAAGATGGGCGAAAAATTGAGCAGTTCTTC.

The chain recombines TRBV4-3 with TRBJ2-7; D gene unclear. Germline CDR1 is LGHNA and CDR2 is YSLEER. The V gene lost 4 bases and the J gene lost 3 bases, with 10 bases spanning the gap. The CDR3 has 13 residues. The CDR3, as DNA: TGCGCCAGCAGCCCAAGACACGGCTACGAGCAGTACTTC. Translation gives CASSPRHGYEQYF.

The chain has TRBV6-1 and TRBJ2-5, with 12 bases that match TRBD2. Germline values: CDR1 MNHNS, CDR2 SASEGT. This CDR3 has 13 amino acids. V shed 6 bases, J shed 4 bases, and the junction held 0 bases outside the gene matches. CDR3 bases: TGTGCCAGCAGGGGACTAGCGGGAGAGACCCAGTACTTC. Translating it yields CASRGLAGETQYF.

The chain recombines TRBV30 with TRBJ1-6; 7 nucleotides match TRBD1. V shed 4 bases, J shed 7 bases, and the junction held 7 bases outside the gene matches. The CDR3 sequence is 14 residues long. CDR1 GTSNPN and CDR2 SVGIG come from the germline V gene (reference sequence). The DNA of the CDR3 is TGTGCCTGGACCGGGACAGAGCTGAATTCACCCCTCCACTTT. Amino acid sequence: CAWTGTELNSPLHF.

The chain carries TRBV5-6 and TRBJ2-5; TRBD2 agrees at 7 bases. The CDR3 totals 13 residues. Germline CDR1 is SGHDT and CDR2 is YYEEEE. J was trimmed by 5 bases and V by 1 base; bases with no gene match: 2. This CDR3 is CASSLLGGETQYF. DNA for the CDR3: TGTGCCAGCAGCTTGCTGGGGGGGGAGACCCAGTACTTC.

The rearrangement uses TRBV30 and TRBJ2-1; TRBD2 agrees at 8 bases. V shed 2 bases and J 9 bases; nucleotides not matched to a gene: 15. Germline V lookup: CDR1 GTSNPN, CDR2 SVGIG (reference sequence). The CDR3 covers 16 residues. In nucleotides, the CDR3 is TGTGCCTGGAGTCATCGGGGTAGCGGGGTAGTAGGTGAGCAGTTCTTC. Translating gives CAWSHRGSGVVGEQFF.

CDR3 sequence: CASSLERGPDTQYF. Written as DNA, the CDR3 is TGTGCCAGCAGCTTAGAGCGGGGCCCAGATACGCAGTATTTT. The chain carries TRBV11-2 and TRBJ2-3; weak D call: TRBD2 (6 bases). V lost 0 bases to trimming and J lost 4 bases, with 8 bases between them. The germline V gene has CDR1 SGHAT and CDR2 FQNNGV. The CDR3 is 14 residues long.

The chain uses TRBV6-5 and TRBJ2-1; 10 bases line up with TRBD2. There are 15 residues in the CDR3. V lost 6 bases and J lost 8; bases outside the gene matches: 10. CDR1 MNHEY and CDR2 SVGAGI come from the germline V gene. CDR3 protein: CASRLASGGVDEQFF. The CDR3 nucleotides are TGTGCCAGCAGGCTCGCCAGCGGGGGGGTAGATGAGCAGTTCTTC.

This clone was counted a few times. V and J are TRBV19 and TRBJ2-2; TRBD2 agrees at 7 bases. The CDR3 totals 12 residues. The germline V gene encodes CDR1 LNHDA and CDR2 SQIVND (reference sequence). V was clipped by 9 bases and J by 13 bases; unmatched bases: 11. The CDR3 sequence: CARALLREGLFF. The CDR3 DNA follows: TGTGCCAGGGCCCTACTCAGGGAGGGGCTGTTTTTT.

This chain uses TRBV11-3 with TRBJ1-1; D is ambiguous. Per the germline V gene, CDR1 is SGHNT and CDR2 is YENEEA. V lost 2 bases and J 4 bases, leaving 8 bases between the germline ends. This CDR3 has 13 amino acids. The CDR3: CASSLTEGTEAFF. The CDR3 nucleotides are TGTGCCAGCAGCTTAACTGAAGGCACTGAAGCTTTCTTT.

This sequence joins TRBV29-1 and TRBJ2-5; 9 bases agree with TRBD2. Germline V lookup: CDR1 SQVTM, CDR2 ANQGSEA. This CDR3 region has 16 residues. Trimming took 2 bases from V and 0 from J; bases not matched to a gene: 7. CDR3 protein: CSVEYLAGLYQETQYF. The CDR3 bases are TGCAGCGTTGAATATCTAGCGGGGTTGTACCAAGAGACCCAGTACTTC.

The chain is built from TRBV12-5 and TRBJ1-4; D remains ambiguous. CDR1 LGHNT and CDR2 FRNRAP come from the germline V gene. The CDR3 loop spans 15 amino acids. Between the trimmed V and J ends, which lost 9 bases and 5 bases, there was a span of 19 bases. The CDR3 DNA reads as TGTGCTAGGCCGTGGGTACCAGGCGAGAATGAAAAACTGTTTTTT. The encoded protein is CARPWVPGENEKLFF.

In its sample, this clone was seen once. The chain links TRBV2 to TRBJ1-1; D is possibly TRBD1 (6 bases). V dropped 1 base and J dropped 11 bases, with 11 bases sitting between them. The CDR3 extends over 12 amino acids. Germline CDR1 and CDR2: SNHLY and FYNNEI. The CDR3 reads CASSEVGGSAFF. CDR3 nucleotide sequence: TGTGCCAGCAGTGAAGTAGGGGGGTCGGCTTTCTTT.

The chain employs TRBV7-9 and TRBJ2-1; 13 bases agree with TRBD2. This CDR3 has 16 residues. Germline values: CDR1 SEHNR, CDR2 FQNEAQ (reference sequence). V dropped 6 bases and J dropped 6; count of bases not matched to a gene: 8. As DNA, the CDR3 is TGTGCCAGCAGAACTAGCGGGGGGGATCCGGGCAATGAGCAGTTCTTC. This sequence encodes CASRTSGGDPGNEQFF.

This rearrangement joins TRBV14 to TRBJ1-1; perhaps TRBD1 as D (5 bases). CDR3 length equals 13 residues. With 3 bases removed from V and 0 bases from J, the gap between germline ends came to 5 bases. Germline values: CDR1 SGHDN, CDR2 FVKESK. CDR3 amino acids: CASSQDMNTEAFF. In nucleotides, the CDR3 is TGTGCCAGCAGCCAGGACATGAACACTGAAGCTTTCTTT.

The chain has TRBV15 and TRBJ1-2, with 9 bases identical to TRBD1. V lost 3 bases to trimming and J lost 0 bases; unmatched junction nucleotides: 5. The CDR3 is 16 residues long. Germline loops: CDR1 LNHNV, CDR2 YYDKDF (reference sequence). This chain's CDR3 is CATSRDGTGTNYGYTF. CDR3 coding DNA: TGTGCCACCAGCAGGGACGGGACAGGGACTAACTATGGCTACACCTTC.

The V gene is TRBV28, the J gene TRBJ2-5; D is possibly TRBD1 (5 bases). V was pared by 4 bases and J by 2 bases, with 8 bases between. Germline CDR1 is MDHEN and CDR2 is SYDVKM. The CDR3 is 13 residues long. The CDR3 DNA follows: TGTGCCAGCAGTTCAGGGTTTCAAGAGACCCAGTACTTC. Encoded protein: CASSSGFQETQYF.